This T cell receptor beta chain derives from a study of a mutant IDH1 vaccine in newly diagnosed glioma. Study overall: Vaccination began 4-6 weeks post radiotherapy alone, or with temozolomide cycles.

Study observations and caveats: Pseudoprogression seemingly bore no relation to changes in top peripheral T cell clonotypes.

About this clone itself: Its antigen remains unidentified.

The CDR3 consists of 15 residues. Deletions cut 6 bases from V and 2 bases from J, with 17 bases between. CDR1 SQVTM and CDR2 ANQGSEA come from the germline V gene. The data were produced by immunoSEQ multiplex PCR, yet TCRdb's version contains in-frame clones alone and is incomplete. In the table there are 50,000 to 65,000 clones, 75% to 90% of which are singletons. Time point in this sample: week 47, end of study. Doses comprised 300 ug of mutant IDH1 20-mer peptide each, plus topical imiquimod. Patients, over weeks 1, 3, 5, 7, 11, 15, 19 and 23, received a total of eight vaccinations. Sample: PBMCs, taken from a glioma patient whose treatment included an IDH1 peptide vaccine. The chain carries TRBV29-1 and TRBJ1-5; the D is unclear. This receptor was taken from a woman aged 50 to 65 with glioma. The CDR3 nucleotides read TGCAGCGTCGCGGACGGCGTCTTGGGCAATCAGCCCCAGCATTTT. Protein product: CSVADGVLGNQPQHF.